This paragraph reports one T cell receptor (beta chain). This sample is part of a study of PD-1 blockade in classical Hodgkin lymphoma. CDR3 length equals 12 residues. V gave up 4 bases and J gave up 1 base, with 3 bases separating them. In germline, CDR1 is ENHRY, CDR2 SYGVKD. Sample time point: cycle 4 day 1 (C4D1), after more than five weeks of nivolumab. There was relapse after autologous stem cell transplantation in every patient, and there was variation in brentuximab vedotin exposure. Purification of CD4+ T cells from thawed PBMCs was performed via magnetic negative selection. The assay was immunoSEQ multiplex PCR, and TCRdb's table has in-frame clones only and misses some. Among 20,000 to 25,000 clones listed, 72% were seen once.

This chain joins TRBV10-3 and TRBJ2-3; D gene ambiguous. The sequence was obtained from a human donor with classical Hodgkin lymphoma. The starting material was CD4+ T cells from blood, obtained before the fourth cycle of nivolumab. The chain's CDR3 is CAISAGTDTQYF. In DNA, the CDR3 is TGTGCCATCAGTGCAGGCACAGATACGCAGTATTTT.